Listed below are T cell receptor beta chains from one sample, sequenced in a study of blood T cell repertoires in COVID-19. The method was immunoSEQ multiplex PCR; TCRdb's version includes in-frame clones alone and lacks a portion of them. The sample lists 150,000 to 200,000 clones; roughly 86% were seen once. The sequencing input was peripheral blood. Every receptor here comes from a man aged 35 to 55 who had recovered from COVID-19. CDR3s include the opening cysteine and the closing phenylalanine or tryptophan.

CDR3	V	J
CASTLNTEAFF	TRBV2	TRBJ1-1
CASSSGTRGDEQFF	TRBV5-5	TRBJ2-1
CASSEVAGSTDTQYF	TRBV6-4	TRBJ2-3
CASSFGQVGQPQHF	TRBV7-2	TRBJ1-5
CASSGSHVNEKLFF	TRBV2	TRBJ1-4
CASSQEGQSNEKLFF	TRBV3-1/TRBV3-2	TRBJ1-4
CAISEGVGELFF	TRBV10-3	TRBJ2-2
CASSPFSGDYEQYF	TRBV5-8	TRBJ2-7
CASSLAEGAPEQYF	TRBV5-8	TRBJ2-7
CASRPGTLANEQYF	TRBV25-1	TRBJ2-7
CASSPTTGADTQYF	TRBV3-1/TRBV3-2	TRBJ2-3
CASSPRDRRTEYYGYTF	TRBV6-2/TRBV6-3	TRBJ1-2
CASSGTSGGAPDEQYF	TRBV6-1	TRBJ2-7
CASSPQRGTGNTIYF	TRBV9	TRBJ1-3
CASSQDPQGYGYTF	TRBV14	TRBJ1-2
CASSPSGTGSSYGYTF	TRBV27	TRBJ1-2
CAISDTGDRGLSGANVLTF	TRBV10-3	TRBJ2-6
CASSQEPGQGATGELFF	TRBV4-3	TRBJ2-2
CASSLYLRGKTNYGYTF	TRBV5-6	TRBJ1-2
CATSRGHRVNQPQHF	TRBV15	TRBJ1-5
CASSPRTGRYEQYF	TRBV6-5	TRBJ2-7
CASSTQREVHTF	TRBV18	TRBJ1-2
CASSPGATSGYGYTF	TRBV4-2	TRBJ1-2
CASSQGGSRVDEKLFF	TRBV4-3	TRBJ1-4
CATSFGPHQETQYF	TRBV24-1	TRBJ2-5
CAWSVRHQDAQYF	TRBV30	TRBJ2-5
CASNRPGHPTYEQYF	TRBV16	TRBJ2-7
CAWSAGQGYEQYF	TRBV30	TRBJ2-7
CASMASDRLNGYTF	TRBV28	TRBJ1-2
CASSYGAGYTF	TRBV6-5	TRBJ1-2
CASSLGRGGYEQYF	TRBV28	TRBJ2-7
CASSLGLAGTGELFF	TRBV11-3	TRBJ2-2
CASATSGDEQYF	TRBV12-5	TRBJ2-7
CASTVNYNSPLHF	TRBV28	TRBJ1-6
CAWCNPGTISYEQYF	TRBV30	TRBJ2-7
CASSDGQDNSPLHF	TRBV6-1	TRBJ1-6
CASSPSAGETQYF	TRBV18	TRBJ2-5
CASSNSGGVLTQYF	TRBV3-1/TRBV3-2	TRBJ2-5
CASSHYEGDTQYF	TRBV7-6	TRBJ2-3
CASSARGGAYGYTF	TRBV9	TRBJ1-2
CASSLAGGFTDTQYF	TRBV7-3	TRBJ2-3
CASSLGDRNYEQYF	TRBV27	TRBJ2-7
CASSTGEQETQYF	TRBV7-8	TRBJ2-5
CASSFPSGDTGELFF	TRBV5-4	TRBJ2-2
CSVDGPLAGADNEQFF	TRBV29-1	TRBJ2-1
CASSLQDQETQYF	TRBV5-1	TRBJ2-5
CASSDSPSGATEAFF	TRBV6-4	TRBJ1-1
CASTGLAGGQETQYF	TRBV19	TRBJ2-5
CSVRQMNTEAFF	TRBV29-1	TRBJ1-1
CASSPDGVGSGYTF	TRBV5-1	TRBJ1-2
CASSLGTTATNEKLFF	TRBV7-9	TRBJ1-4
CASTRGSTDTQYF	TRBV9	TRBJ2-3
CASSPDSSSPLHF	TRBV11-2	TRBJ1-6
CASSLRPSGAYEQYF	TRBV7-2	TRBJ2-7
CASSQDVEQYF	TRBV3-1/TRBV3-2	TRBJ2-7
CASSMGQLYTEAFF	TRBV13	TRBJ1-1
CASSLYKNEQFF	TRBV7-9	TRBJ2-1
CASSHGDIHRKNTGELFF	TRBV23-1	TRBJ2-2
CASSLIRDRSYEQYF	TRBV7-9	TRBJ2-7